The 32 T cell receptor beta chains given below trace back to one sample, sequenced in a study of T-cell memory formation after mild COVID-19. TCRdb re-called the 5' RACE reads through MiXCR, storing one row per CDR3 protein. The top ten hold more than 1.2% of the sample, which has 45,000 to 50,000 distinct CDR3 sequences, over 6.5% seen once. The sequencing sample was made of PBMCs or a T cell subset sorted from them (not recorded which). These receptors were obtained from a man aged 18 to 35 who had mild COVID-19 (a few samples of this study predate the infection). Cell type and time point are not known.

This clonotype was picked up many times. The chain joins TRBV20-1 to TRBJ2-2; tentatively, D is TRBD2 (5 bases). V was trimmed by 6 bases and J by 8 bases, leaving 19 bases between them. The CDR3 has 14 amino acids. Looked up from germline, CDR1 is DFQATT and CDR2 is SNEGSKA (reference sequence). CDR3 residues: CSAPLGTRGGELFF. DNA for the CDR3: TGCAGTGCCCCCTTGGGAACCCGAGGGGGGGAGCTGTTTTTT.

The V call is TRBV6-6, the J call TRBJ2-4; TRBD2 might be the D (5 bases). The CDR3 covers 16 residues. V lost 2 bases to trimming and J lost 4 bases, with 15 bases between them. Germline CDR1 is MNHNY and CDR2 is SVGAGI (reference sequence). The CDR3 DNA reads TGTGCCAGCAGTTACGGTCGGGGTTCGGGGAAAAACATTCAGTACTTC. Translating gives CASSYGRGSGKNIQYF.

The gene calls are TRBV5-1 and TRBJ1-5; no firm D call. Germline CDR1 reads SGHRS; CDR2 reads YFSETQ. Trimming stripped 5 bases from V and 5 bases from J, with 17 bases between. This CDR3 has 15 residues. CDR3 loop: CASSLIGESHQPQHF. In DNA, the CDR3 is TGCGCCAGCAGTTTAATTGGGGAGAGCCATCAGCCCCAGCATTTT.

This clonotype has a handful of counts. This sequence joins TRBV20-1 and TRBJ1-2, with TRBD1 as a possible D gene (6 bases). V lost 3 bases, J lost 7 bases, and 18 bases lay in between. Germline V gives CDR1 DFQATT, CDR2 SNEGSKA (reference sequence). The CDR3 has 14 amino acids. The DNA for the CDR3 is TGCAGTGCTAGTGAGGGCAGGGGCGTACGTGGCTACACCTTC. Translated: CSASEGRGVRGYTF.

This clonotype was seen a few times. V and J are TRBV5-5 and TRBJ1-1, with D tentatively TRBD1 (6 bases). CDR1 is SGHKS and CDR2 is YYEKEE in the germline V gene (reference sequence). The CDR3 consists of 16 residues. V lost 1 base and J lost 5, with 18 bases in between. The DNA of the CDR3 is TGTGCCAGCAGCTTGTTGGGCTCAGGGGTTGGAACTGAAGCTTTCTTT. Amino acid sequence: CASSLLGSGVGTEAFF.

This clonotype was picked up many times. V and J are TRBV20-1 and TRBJ2-7; D is perhaps TRBD2 (6 bases). The CDR3 length is 9 residues. Germline V CDR1 and CDR2: DFQATT, SNEGSKA (reference sequence). V was shortened by 7 bases and J by 7 bases, with 8 bases between the two germline ends. CDR3 nucleotides: TGCAGTGTGGGGGGAGAGCAGTACGTC. Its protein product is CSVGGEQYV.

Worth noting for this clonotype: At one boundary the junction diverges from the germline segment, which might be a read error. The rearrangement uses TRBV25-1 and TRBJ1-1, with D unclear. This CDR3 comprises 12 residues. CDR1 is MGHDK and CDR2 is SYGVNS in the germline V gene. Written as DNA, the CDR3 is TGTGCCAGCAGTGAACCTTGGGAGCCGAGTATCTTT. Amino acids: CASSEPWEPSIF.

Ten or more counts support this clonotype. The rearrangement uses TRBV7-2 and TRBJ2-7; D might be TRBD2 (6 bases). Germline V CDR1 and CDR2: SGHTA, FQGNSA. Trimming pared 6 bases from V and 5 bases from J, leaving 17 bases between. The CDR3 is made up of 14 amino acids. The CDR3: CASSTGSGVDEQYF. The CDR3, as DNA: TGTGCCAGCAGTACTGGATCGGGGGTCGACGAGCAGTACTTC.

The V and J genes are TRBV6-5 and TRBJ2-7, with 8 bases aligning to TRBD1. After removal of 0 bases from V and 5 bases from J, the junction contained 6 bases not matched to a gene. Germline V lookup: CDR1 MNHEY, CDR2 SVGAGI. This CDR3 has 15 amino acids. CDR3 in DNA: TGTGCCAGCAGTTACTCCGGGACAGGAGGAGACGAGCAGTACGTC. Its protein product is CASSYSGTGGDEQYV.

This clonotype was seen a few times. This chain links TRBV2 with TRBJ1-5; 9 bases agree with TRBD1. Germline V gene sequence: CDR1 SNHLY, CDR2 FYNNEI. With V trimmed by 4 bases and J by 5 bases, 3 bases remained unmatched. The CDR3 covers 14 residues. The CDR3 is CASSGTGADQPQHF. CDR3 in DNA: TGTGCCAGCAGTGGGACAGGGGCCGATCAGCCCCAGCATTTT.

The chain combines TRBV7-2 with TRBJ2-1; 12 bases agree with TRBD2. This CDR3 is built from 16 residues. V dropped 4 bases and J dropped 7; count of bases not matched to a gene: 8. Germline lookup yields CDR1 SGHTA and CDR2 FQGNSA. CDR3 amino acids: CASSSPGLAGSNEQFF. CDR3 coding DNA: TGTGCCAGCAGCTCCCCGGGACTAGCGGGCTCTAATGAGCAGTTCTTC.

This clonotype has only a few counts. The chain carries TRBV28 and TRBJ1-5; TRBD1 is a possible D gene (5 bases). Germline CDR1 MDHEN, CDR2 SYDVKM. This CDR3 has 15 residues. V was clipped by 3 bases and J by 7 bases, with 16 bases between them. CDR3 bases: TGTGCCAGCAGTTTGCCCGGGGGTTTCGTCCAGCCCCAGCATTTT. It yields the protein CASSLPGGFVQPQHF.

This chain joins TRBV18 and TRBJ1-1; the D is unclear. CDR1 and CDR2 (germline): KGHSH, LQKENI. Trimming removed 3 bases from V and 2 bases from J, with 16 bases in between. The CDR3 contains 16 residues. The DNA of the CDR3 is TGTGCCAGCTCACCCTTTATAGGGCGCGGAAACACTGAAGCTTTCTTT. Translated: CASSPFIGRGNTEAFF.

The CDR3 DNA is TGCGCCAGCAGCTTGCAGGGTAATGAAGCTTTCTTT. Protein product: CASSLQGNEAFF. The chain is built from TRBV5-1 and TRBJ1-1, with D possibly being TRBD1 (5 bases). This CDR3 has 12 residues. V shed 1 base and J shed 7 bases, with 8 bases lying between them. In germline, CDR1 is SGHRS, CDR2 YFSETQ.

This clonotype has at least ten counts. V is TRBV4-3 and J is TRBJ2-1; no firm D call. Germline V CDR1 and CDR2: LGHNA, YSLEER. V dropped 0 bases and J dropped 9 bases, with 12 bases sitting between them. This CDR3 region has 14 residues. This chain's CDR3 is CASSQEALMGEQFF. CDR3 DNA: TGCGCCAGCAGCCAAGAAGCCCTCATGGGTGAGCAGTTCTTC.

The sample holds a few counts of this clonotype. The V and J genes are TRBV7-2 and TRBJ2-3, with D tentatively TRBD2 (7 bases). The CDR3 spans 16 residues. CDR1 is SGHTA and CDR2 is FQGNSA in the germline V gene. Deletions cut 4 bases from V and 0 bases from J, with 14 bases between. The CDR3, as DNA: TGTGCCAGCAGCTCCCGGCGGGGGCTTAGCACAGATACGCAGTATTTT. Its translation is CASSSRRGLSTDTQYF.

Only a few counts were recorded for this clonotype. The gene calls are TRBV11-1 and TRBJ2-1; weak D call: TRBD2 (6 bases). Trimming took off 1 base at V and 6 bases at J, with 10 bases between the two ends. CDR1 SGHAT and CDR2 FQDESV come from the germline V gene (reference sequence). There are 14 residues in the CDR3. This CDR3 is CASSLGPAGNEQFF. In DNA, the CDR3 is TGTGCCAGCAGCTTAGGTCCAGCGGGCAATGAGCAGTTCTTC.

This clonotype has just a few counts. The chain employs TRBV7-9 and TRBJ1-1, with unresolved D. The CDR3 has 13 amino acids. Germline CDR1 is SEHNR and CDR2 is FQNEAQ (reference sequence). The V end was cut by 2 bases, the J end by 1 base, with 5 bases between. DNA of the CDR3: TGTGCCAGCAGCTTACAGGCGAACACTGAAGCTTTCTTT. Its protein is CASSLQANTEAFF.

This clonotype was found a few times. The rearrangement joins TRBV28 to TRBJ2-7; TRBD2 agrees at 8 bases. The CDR3 is made up of 15 amino acids. The germline V gene has CDR1 MDHEN and CDR2 SYDVKM. Trimming removed 4 bases from V and 7 bases from J; junction bases left unmatched: 12. The CDR3 bases are TGTGCCAGCAGTTCCCCCCGGGGGGGTAAGGATGAGCAGTACGTC. This translates into CASSSPRGGKDEQYV.

This clonotype came up a few times. The J gene is TRBJ2-2, the V gene TRBV12-3 or TRBV12-4; D uncertain. The V end was cut by 3 bases, the J end by 5 bases, with 13 bases between. The CDR3 runs 15 residues. The CDR3 region has the DNA TGTGCCAGCAGTTTCGTCGGACCGTTGACCGGGGAGCTGTTTTTT. Translating it yields CASSFVGPLTGELFF.

This clonotype was seen at least ten times. The rearrangement links TRBV24-1 to TRBJ2-3; no clear D gene. Germline lookup yields CDR1 KGHDR and CDR2 SFDVKD. The CDR3 is 15 amino acids. The germline V and J ends were trimmed by 4 bases and 0 bases, with 10 bases remaining between them. The CDR3 loop reads CATSDAGRSTDTQYF. The CDR3 DNA is TGTGCCACCAGTGACGCTGGACGGAGCACAGATACGCAGTATTTT.

In regard to this clonotype: The CDR3 ends on some other residue instead of the conserved phenylalanine or tryptophan, so this is likely a read error. The J gene is TRBJ1-6, the V gene TRBV7-2; 7 bases are a match to TRBD1. The CDR3 length is 13 residues. V shed 7 bases and J 10 bases; nucleotides not matched to a gene: 7. The V gene's germline CDR1 is SGHTA and CDR2 FQGNSA. DNA for the CDR3: TGTGCCAGCAACCGACAGGGAGAATCACCCCTCCACTAT. Protein sequence: CASNRQGESPLHY.

The chain recombines TRBV5-4 with TRBJ2-4; D may correspond to TRBD1 or TRBD2 (5 bases each). V lost 3 bases and J lost 3, with 10 bases in between. The CDR3 runs 14 residues. Germline V lookup: CDR1 SGHNT, CDR2 YYREEE (reference sequence). CDR3 in amino acids: CASSSVGRKNIQYF. The CDR3 coding sequence is TGTGCCAGCAGCTCTGTGGGACGCAAAAACATTCAGTACTTC.

This clonotype was recorded many times. V gene TRBV29-1 combines with J gene TRBJ2-3, with a weak D call TRBD2 (6 bases). The CDR3 is 12 residues long. V dropped 3 bases and J dropped 14 bases, with 18 bases sitting between them. Germline lookup yields CDR1 SQVTM and CDR2 ANQGSEA. The CDR3 sequence is CSVEDPGLPPYF. DNA for the CDR3: TGCAGCGTTGAGGATCCGGGACTCCCCCCGTATTTT.

This sequence joins TRBV25-1 and TRBJ2-3; D is unclear. The CDR3 is 11 residues long. Germline V gene sequence: CDR1 MGHDK, CDR2 SYGVNS. V was trimmed by 4 bases and J by 5 bases, leaving 4 bases between them. Written as DNA, the CDR3 is TGTGCCAGCAGTGTCCGAGATACGCAGTATTTT. Protein product: CASSVRDTQYF.

The rearrangement joins TRBV7-9 to TRBJ2-6, with 12 bases identical to TRBD2. The CDR3 spans 20 residues. V trimming: 1 base; J trimming: 0 bases; junction bases outside the gene matches: 7. Germline CDR1 and CDR2: SEHNR and FQNEAQ (reference sequence). CDR3 coding DNA: TGTGCCAGCAGCTTAGTAAGGACTAGCGGGGCTTACTCTGGGGCCAACGTCCTGACTTTC. As protein: CASSLVRTSGAYSGANVLTF.

This clonotype was seen a few times. The chain is built from TRBV15 and TRBJ1-4; D not resolved. The CDR3 extends over 15 amino acids. V was clipped by 0 bases and J by 6 bases, with 11 bases between them. Germline V CDR1 and CDR2: LNHNV, YYDKDF (reference sequence). Here the CDR3 DNA reads TGTGCCACCAGCAGAGATACGGGCGTTGATGAAAAACTGTTTTTT. Amino acid sequence: CATSRDTGVDEKLFF.

The rearrangement uses TRBV13 and TRBJ2-2; either TRBD1 or TRBD2 may fit D (6 bases each). V was clipped by 5 bases and J by 5 bases, with 21 bases between them. Germline V gene data show CDR1 as PRHDT and CDR2 as FYEKMQ (reference sequence). This CDR3 comprises 17 residues. CDR3 region: CASSLLTPGALTGELFF. CDR3 bases: TGTGCCAGCAGCCTTTTAACCCCGGGGGCCCTAACCGGGGAGCTGTTTTTT.

For the CDR3, the DNA is TGTGCCAGCAGCCAAGCTCCCCCCCGAGGCACTGAAGCTTTCTTT. Protein: CASSQAPPRGTEAFF. The chain employs TRBV3-1 and TRBJ1-1; D unclear. The length of the CDR3 is 15 residues. The germline V gene has CDR1 LGHDT and CDR2 YNNKEL (reference sequence). V shed 1 base and J shed 4 bases, with 13 bases lying between them.

This clonotype was observed a few times. V is TRBV7-2 and J is TRBJ2-1; unclear D gene. CDR3 length: 16 residues. Per germline, CDR1 SGHTA and CDR2 FQGNSA. Trimming left V 1 base short and J 0 bases short, with 10 bases between. The CDR3 region is CASSLETLSSYNEQFF. In DNA, the CDR3 is TGTGCCAGCAGCTTAGAAACACTGAGCTCCTACAATGAGCAGTTCTTC.

This clonotype is medium-sized in the sample. V and J are TRBV7-9 and TRBJ2-1; D is undetermined. Germline V lookup: CDR1 SEHNR, CDR2 FQNEAQ (reference sequence). V lost 1 base, J lost 0 bases, and 1 base lay in between. This CDR3 is 13 amino acids long. This chain's CDR3 is CASSLGSYNEQFF. CDR3 sequence (DNA): TGTGCCAGCAGCTTAGGCTCCTACAATGAGCAGTTCTTC.

The chain recombines TRBV18 with TRBJ2-7, with D perhaps matching TRBD1 or TRBD2 (5 bases each). The germline V and J ends were trimmed by 2 bases and 3 bases, with 11 bases remaining between them. Per the germline V gene, CDR1 is KGHSH and CDR2 is LQKENI. The CDR3 is 14 residues long. CDR3 sequence (DNA): TGTGCCAGCTCACCAGGGGACGCCCTCTACGAGCAGTACGTC. The encoded protein is CASSPGDALYEQYV.